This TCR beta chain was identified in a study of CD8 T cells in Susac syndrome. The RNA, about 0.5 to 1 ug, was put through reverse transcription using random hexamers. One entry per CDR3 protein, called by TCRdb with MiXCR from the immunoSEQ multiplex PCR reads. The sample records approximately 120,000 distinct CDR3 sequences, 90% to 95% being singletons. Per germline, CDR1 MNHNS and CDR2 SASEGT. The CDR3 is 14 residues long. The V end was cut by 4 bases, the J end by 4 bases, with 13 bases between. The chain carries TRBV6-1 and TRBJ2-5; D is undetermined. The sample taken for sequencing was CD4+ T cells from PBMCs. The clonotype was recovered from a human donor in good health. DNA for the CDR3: TGTGCCAGCAGTGGCCTTGGGCAAAGAGAGACCCAGTACTTC. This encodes CASSGLGQRETQYF.